A selection of T cell receptor beta chains follows, all from one sample in a study of cytomegalovirus exposure and HLA in healthy donors. Repertoires were generated with immunoSEQ multiplex PCR, while TCRdb's copy carries only in-frame clones and drops some. Of some 40,000 clones detected, 81% appear once; the ten largest clones hold 2.7%. The sequencing input was PBMCs. These receptor sequences come from a man aged 50-60 years in good health and CMV-seronegative. Both conserved end residues are part of each CDR3. The order of the fields is D gene, clone size, J gene, V gene, CDR3 protein, CDR3 DNA. A D gene is named only where the DNA matches it firmly. Clone sizes are given selectively: once, few, many, or a class where the clone is expanded.

D gene: NA; clone size: NA; J gene: TRBJ2-3; V gene: TRBV6-5; CDR3 protein: CASSFGNTQYF; CDR3 DNA: TGTGCCAGCAGTTTCGGGAATACGCAGTATTTT
D gene: TRBD2; clone size: NA; J gene: TRBJ2-2; V gene: TRBV29-1; CDR3 protein: CSGGLLAGGTGELFF; CDR3 DNA: TGCAGCGGCGGCCTACTAGCGGGGGGCACCGGGGAGCTGTTTTTT
D gene: TRBD1; clone size: NA; J gene: TRBJ1-1; V gene: TRBV28; CDR3 protein: CASSSFTQGGDTEAFF; CDR3 DNA: TGTGCCAGCAGTTCATTTACACAGGGGGGGGACACTGAAGCTTTCTTT
D gene: NA; clone size: NA; J gene: TRBJ2-3; V gene: TRBV12-5; CDR3 protein: CASGLSPGLPNATDTQYF; CDR3 DNA: TGTGCTAGTGGTTTGTCTCCTGGACTACCTAACGCCACAGATACGCAGTATTTT
D gene: NA; clone size: NA; J gene: TRBJ2-3; V gene: TRBV27; CDR3 protein: CASSLRGLTDTQYF; CDR3 DNA: TGTGCCAGCAGTTTAAGGGGACTCACAGATACGCAGTATTTT
D gene: TRBD1; clone size: NA; J gene: TRBJ1-2; V gene: TRBV19; CDR3 protein: CASSSGQGNYGYTF; CDR3 DNA: TGTGCCAGTAGTTCAGGACAGGGGAACTATGGCTACACCTTC
D gene: NA; clone size: NA; J gene: TRBJ1-5; V gene: TRBV5-8; CDR3 protein: CASSLTRGSNQPQHF; CDR3 DNA: TGTGCCAGCAGCCTAACCAGGGGAAGCAATCAGCCCCAGCATTTT
D gene: NA; clone size: NA; J gene: TRBJ2-7; V gene: TRBV19; CDR3 protein: CASSISASEYYEQYF; CDR3 DNA: TGTGCCAGTAGTATTTCGGCTAGCGAGTACTACGAGCAGTACTTC
D gene: NA; clone size: NA; J gene: TRBJ2-3; V gene: TRBV7-9; CDR3 protein: CASSPTGGRTTSTDTQYF; CDR3 DNA: TGTGCCAGCAGCCCCACCGGGGGTAGGACTACTAGCACAGATACGCAGTATTTT
D gene: TRBD2; clone size: NA; J gene: TRBJ2-3; V gene: TRBV7-2; CDR3 protein: CASSQRGLADTQYF; CDR3 DNA: TGTGCCAGCAGCCAGAGGGGACTAGCAGATACGCAGTATTTT
D gene: TRBD2; clone size: NA; J gene: TRBJ2-3; V gene: TRBV5-1; CDR3 protein: CASSAGTSGRAFGDTQYF; CDR3 DNA: TGCGCCAGCAGCGCGGGAACTAGCGGGAGGGCCTTTGGAGATACGCAGTATTTT
D gene: NA; clone size: NA; J gene: TRBJ1-1; V gene: TRBV7-2; CDR3 protein: CASSLNRGTEAFF; CDR3 DNA: TGTGCCAGCAGCTTAAACCGGGGCACTGAAGCTTTCTTT
D gene: TRBD1; clone size: NA; J gene: TRBJ2-7; V gene: TRBV28; CDR3 protein: CASSRPGTAPYEQYF; CDR3 DNA: TGTGCCAGCAGTCGACCCGGGACAGCTCCCTACGAGCAGTACTTC
D gene: NA; clone size: NA; J gene: TRBJ1-2; V gene: TRBV7-9; CDR3 protein: CSSSLVKGPHNYGYTF; CDR3 DNA: TGTTCCAGCAGCTTAGTCAAGGGGCCGCATAACTATGGCTACACCTTC
D gene: TRBD1; clone size: NA; J gene: TRBJ1-1; V gene: TRBV30; CDR3 protein: CAWKDRTGWTEAFF; CDR3 DNA: TGTGCCTGGAAGGACAGGACAGGGTGGACTGAAGCTTTCTTT
D gene: TRBD1; clone size: NA; J gene: TRBJ1-3; V gene: TRBV9; CDR3 protein: CASSVATGDRDTIYF; CDR3 DNA: TGTGCCAGCAGCGTAGCTACAGGGGACAGGGACACCATATATTTT
D gene: TRBD2; clone size: NA; J gene: TRBJ2-3; V gene: TRBV18; CDR3 protein: CASSPWTSGGDTQYF; CDR3 DNA: TGTGCCAGCTCACCCTGGACTAGCGGAGGGGATACGCAGTATTTT
D gene: NA; clone size: few; J gene: TRBJ1-4; V gene: TRBV27; CDR3 protein: CASGAGLELFF; CDR3 DNA: TGTGCCAGCGGAGCTGGACTGGAACTGTTTTTT
D gene: NA; clone size: once; J gene: TRBJ1-1; V gene: TRBV15; CDR3 protein: CATSKPTGRAFF; CDR3 DNA: TGTGCCACCAGCAAGCCTACAGGGAGAGCTTTCTTT
D gene: NA; clone size: NA; J gene: TRBJ2-3; V gene: TRBV27; CDR3 protein: CASSPPAGATDTQYF; CDR3 DNA: TGTGCCAGCAGCCCCCCTGCGGGGGCCACAGATACGCAGTATTTT
D gene: NA; clone size: NA; J gene: TRBJ1-5; V gene: TRBV7-8; CDR3 protein: CASSLGRNQPQHF; CDR3 DNA: TGTGCCAGCAGCCTAGGGCGCAATCAGCCCCAGCATTTT
D gene: TRBD1; clone size: NA; J gene: TRBJ2-7; V gene: TRBV18; CDR3 protein: CASSPSGTGGTQGQYF; CDR3 DNA: TGTGCCAGCTCACCTTCCGGGACAGGGGGAACCCAAGGGCAGTACTTC
D gene: TRBD2; clone size: NA; J gene: TRBJ2-1; V gene: TRBV29-1; CDR3 protein: CSVRETSGYNEQFF; CDR3 DNA: TGCAGCGTCCGCGAGACTAGCGGGTACAATGAGCAGTTCTTC
D gene: NA; clone size: NA; J gene: TRBJ1-1; V gene: TRBV5-1; CDR3 protein: CASSSGQQNTEAFF; CDR3 DNA: TGCGCCAGCAGCTCTGGACAGCAGAACACTGAAGCTTTCTTT
D gene: NA; clone size: few; J gene: TRBJ1-5; V gene: TRBV6-6; CDR3 protein: CASNPVAAGGNQPQHF; CDR3 DNA: TGTGCCAGCAACCCTGTGGCGGCAGGGGGCAATCAGCCCCAGCATTTT
D gene: NA; clone size: few; J gene: TRBJ2-6; V gene: TRBV9; CDR3 protein: CASSDGTTPVLNARASGANVLTF; CDR3 DNA: TGTGCCAGCAGCGATGGCACTACGCCGGTTTTGAACGCGCGGGCCTCTGGGGCCAACGTCCTGACTTTC
D gene: TRBD1; clone size: NA; J gene: TRBJ2-7; V gene: TRBV19; CDR3 protein: CASSIGRTGHRGSYEQYF; CDR3 DNA: TGTGCCAGTAGTATAGGACGGACAGGCCACCGAGGGTCCTACGAGCAGTACTTC
D gene: NA; clone size: NA; J gene: TRBJ1-6; V gene: TRBV11-2; CDR3 protein: CASSLAYNSPLHF; CDR3 DNA: TGTGCCAGCAGCTTAGCATATAATTCACCCCTCCACTTT
D gene: TRBD1; clone size: NA; J gene: TRBJ1-4; V gene: TRBV7-2; CDR3 protein: CASSRGTGGNEKLFF; CDR3 DNA: TGTGCCAGCAGCCGCGGGACAGGGGGGAATGAAAAACTGTTTTTT
D gene: TRBD1; clone size: NA; J gene: TRBJ1-6; V gene: TRBV5-1; CDR3 protein: CASSKDRPLNSPLHF; CDR3 DNA: TGCGCCAGCAGCAAGGACAGGCCACTTAATTCACCCCTCCACTTT
D gene: NA; clone size: NA; J gene: TRBJ2-7; V gene: TRBV18; CDR3 protein: CASSPARDEQYF; CDR3 DNA: TGTGCCAGCTCACCGGCCAGGGACGAGCAGTACTTC
D gene: NA; clone size: NA; J gene: TRBJ2-1; V gene: TRBV4-3; CDR3 protein: CASSQEPPGSSYNEQFF; CDR3 DNA: TGCGCCAGCAGCCAAGAACCCCCCGGTAGCTCCTACAATGAGCAGTTCTTC
D gene: TRBD1; clone size: NA; J gene: TRBJ2-1; V gene: TRBV6-6; CDR3 protein: CASSYAGQGSNEQFF; CDR3 DNA: TGTGCCAGCAGTTATGCGGGACAGGGGTCCAATGAGCAGTTCTTC
D gene: NA; clone size: NA; J gene: TRBJ1-5; V gene: TRBV7-2; CDR3 protein: CASSPNLSNQPQHF; CDR3 DNA: TGTGCCAGCAGCCCTAACCTTAGCAATCAGCCCCAGCATTTT
D gene: TRBD2; clone size: NA; J gene: TRBJ2-1; V gene: TRBV6-5; CDR3 protein: CASRTSGNDNEQFF; CDR3 DNA: TGTGCCAGTCGGACTAGCGGGAACGATAATGAGCAGTTCTTC
D gene: NA; clone size: few; J gene: TRBJ1-2; V gene: TRBV5-6; CDR3 protein: CASSPSRGYSYGYTF; CDR3 DNA: TGTGCCAGCAGCCCTAGCCGAGGGTATAGCTATGGCTACACCTTC
D gene: TRBD2; clone size: NA; J gene: TRBJ2-3; V gene: TRBV10-3; CDR3 protein: CAISTATATGLGSGGIDTQYF; CDR3 DNA: TGTGCCATCAGTACCGCGACGGCTACTGGGCTAGGTAGCGGGGGGATAGATACGCAGTATTTT
D gene: NA; clone size: NA; J gene: TRBJ1-5; V gene: TRBV6-1; CDR3 protein: CASGDSYNQPQHF; CDR3 DNA: TGTGCCAGCGGAGACAGCTATAATCAGCCCCAGCATTTT
D gene: TRBD1; clone size: NA; J gene: TRBJ1-2; V gene: TRBV27; CDR3 protein: CASGDRGTNYGYTF; CDR3 DNA: TGTGCCAGCGGCGACAGGGGTACTAACTATGGCTACACCTTC
D gene: NA; clone size: NA; J gene: TRBJ1-6; V gene: TRBV6-6; CDR3 protein: CASRAAEAPLHF; CDR3 DNA: TGTGCCAGCAGGGCCGCCGAGGCACCCCTCCACTTT
D gene: TRBD1; clone size: NA; J gene: TRBJ1-2; V gene: TRBV5-1; CDR3 protein: CASSLGQGGYGYTF; CDR3 DNA: TGCGCCAGCAGCTTGGGACAGGGGGGGTATGGCTACACCTTC
D gene: TRBD2; clone size: NA; J gene: TRBJ2-7; V gene: TRBV5-1; CDR3 protein: CASRPFGGRVSYEQYF; CDR3 DNA: TGCGCCAGCAGGCCCTTTGGTGGGAGGGTCTCCTACGAGCAGTACTTC
D gene: NA; clone size: once; J gene: TRBJ2-7; V gene: TRBV4-1; CDR3 protein: CASSHPYRGEQYF; CDR3 DNA: TGCGCCAGCAGCCATCCCTACCGGGGCGAGCAGTACTTC
D gene: NA; clone size: NA; J gene: TRBJ1-2; V gene: TRBV6-5; CDR3 protein: CASSYSGEANRNGYTF; CDR3 DNA: TGTGCCAGCAGTTACTCAGGGGAAGCTAACCGGAATGGCTACACCTTC
D gene: TRBD1; clone size: NA; J gene: TRBJ2-5; V gene: TRBV15; CDR3 protein: CATSRGQAFQETQYF; CDR3 DNA: TGTGCCACCAGCAGGGGACAGGCTTTCCAAGAGACCCAGTACTTC
D gene: NA; clone size: few; J gene: TRBJ1-5; V gene: TRBV27; CDR3 protein: CASSLYQGQNQPQHF; CDR3 DNA: TGTGCCAGCAGTTTATACCAGGGGCAAAATCAGCCCCAGCATTTT
D gene: TRBD2; clone size: NA; J gene: TRBJ2-4; V gene: TRBV9; CDR3 protein: CASSVASDVAGGQNIQYF; CDR3 DNA: TGTGCCAGCAGCGTAGCTTCTGACGTAGCGGGGGGGCAGAACATTCAGTACTTC
D gene: NA; clone size: few; J gene: TRBJ1-2; V gene: TRBV7-9; CDR3 protein: CASSLGEFVYGYTF; CDR3 DNA: TGTGCCAGCAGCCTAGGGGAGTTTGTTTATGGCTACACCTTC
D gene: NA; clone size: NA; J gene: TRBJ2-1; V gene: TRBV7-6; CDR3 protein: CASSLPHNEQFF; CDR3 DNA: TGTGCCAGCAGCCTACCCCACAATGAGCAGTTCTTC
D gene: TRBD2; clone size: NA; J gene: TRBJ2-3; V gene: TRBV5-3; CDR3 protein: CARSLAELAGTDTQYF; CDR3 DNA: TGTGCCAGAAGCTTGGCGGAACTAGCGGGCACAGATACGCAGTATTTT
D gene: NA; clone size: once; J gene: TRBJ2-7; V gene: TRBV5-6; CDR3 protein: CASSLEGESYEQYF; CDR3 DNA: TGTGCCAGCAGCTTGGAGGGGGAAAGCTACGAGCAGTACTTC
D gene: TRBD2; clone size: few; J gene: TRBJ2-7; V gene: TRBV7-3; CDR3 protein: CASSCVITGLATYEQYF; CDR3 DNA: TGTGCCAGCAGCTGCGTCATCACGGGACTAGCGACCTACGAGCAGTACTTC